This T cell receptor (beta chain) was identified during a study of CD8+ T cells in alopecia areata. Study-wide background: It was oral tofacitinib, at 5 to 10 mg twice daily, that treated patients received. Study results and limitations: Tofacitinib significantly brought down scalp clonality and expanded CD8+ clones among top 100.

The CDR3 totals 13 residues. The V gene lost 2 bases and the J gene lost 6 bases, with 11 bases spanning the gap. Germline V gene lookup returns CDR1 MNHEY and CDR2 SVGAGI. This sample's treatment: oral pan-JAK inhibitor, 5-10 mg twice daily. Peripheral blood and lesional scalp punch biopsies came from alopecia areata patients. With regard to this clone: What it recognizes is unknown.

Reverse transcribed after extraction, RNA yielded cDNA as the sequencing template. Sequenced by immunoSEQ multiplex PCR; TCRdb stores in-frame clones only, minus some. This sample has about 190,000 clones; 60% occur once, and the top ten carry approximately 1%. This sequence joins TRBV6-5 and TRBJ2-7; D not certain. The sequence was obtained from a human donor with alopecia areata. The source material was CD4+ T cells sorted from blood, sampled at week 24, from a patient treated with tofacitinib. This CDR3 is CASSYMGIGEQYF. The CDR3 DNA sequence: TGTGCCAGCAGTTACATGGGGATCGGCGAGCAGTACTTC.